This TCR beta chain was sequenced in a study of blood T cell repertoires in COVID-19. Study overall: Italy, Spain and the United States were the sources of the convalescent and acute COVID-19 samples. From T cells, B-cell-depleted T cells, or PBMCs came the material, which was cDNA or gDNA.

Methods used by the authors: Estimation of nucleated cell counts relied on the amplification of reference gene primers. Data came from immunoSEQ multiplex PCR; TCRdb stores just in-frame clones and leaves some out. The D gene and trimming were derived from the DNA, and the V and J assignments and clone size from that table. Of some 56,000 clones in the sample, 80% to 85% were seen once. The CDR3 is 15 amino acids. Per the germline V gene, CDR1 is SGHRS and CDR2 is YFSETQ. V was clipped by 0 bases and J by 0 bases, with 9 bases between them. The specimen was peripheral blood. The chain recombines TRBV5-1 with TRBJ2-5; D call uncertain. The sequence was collected from an elderly woman with active or convalescent COVID-19. As DNA, the CDR3 is TGCGCCAGCAGCTTGGCGGTCTCAAACCAAGAGACCCAGTACTTC. Translated: CASSLAVSNQETQYF.